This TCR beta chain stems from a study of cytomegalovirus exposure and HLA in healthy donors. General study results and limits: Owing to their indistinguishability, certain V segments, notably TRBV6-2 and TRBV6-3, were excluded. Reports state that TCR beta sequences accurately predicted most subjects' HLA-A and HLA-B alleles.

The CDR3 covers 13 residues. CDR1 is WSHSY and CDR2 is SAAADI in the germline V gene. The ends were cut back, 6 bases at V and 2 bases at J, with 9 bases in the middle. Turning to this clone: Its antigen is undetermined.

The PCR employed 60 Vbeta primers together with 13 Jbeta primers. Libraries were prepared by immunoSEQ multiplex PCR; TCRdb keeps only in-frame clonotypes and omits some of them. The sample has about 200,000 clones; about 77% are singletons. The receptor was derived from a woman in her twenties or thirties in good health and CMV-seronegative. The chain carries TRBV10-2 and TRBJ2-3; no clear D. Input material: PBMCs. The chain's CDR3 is CASRLTTTDTQYF. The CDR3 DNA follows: TGCGCCAGCAGACTCACTACCACAGATACGCAGTATTTT.